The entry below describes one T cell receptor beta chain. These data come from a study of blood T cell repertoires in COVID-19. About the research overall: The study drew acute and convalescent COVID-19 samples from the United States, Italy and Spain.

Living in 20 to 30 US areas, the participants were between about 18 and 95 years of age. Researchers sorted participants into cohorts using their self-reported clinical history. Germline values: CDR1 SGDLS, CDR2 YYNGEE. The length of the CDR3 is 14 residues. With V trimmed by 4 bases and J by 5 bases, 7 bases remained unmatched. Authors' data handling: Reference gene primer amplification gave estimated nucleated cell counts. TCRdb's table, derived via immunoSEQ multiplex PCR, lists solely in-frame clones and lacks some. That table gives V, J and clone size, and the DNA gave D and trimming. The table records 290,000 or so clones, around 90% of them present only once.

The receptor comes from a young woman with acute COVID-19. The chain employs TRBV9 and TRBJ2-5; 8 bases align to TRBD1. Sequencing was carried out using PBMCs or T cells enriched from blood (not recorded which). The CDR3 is CASSKTGVKETQYF. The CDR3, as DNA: TGTGCCAGCAGCAAGACAGGGGTAAAGGAGACCCAGTACTTC.